The rows below give T cell receptor beta chains drawn from one sample of a study of CD8 T cells in Susac syndrome. TCRdb re-called the immunoSEQ multiplex PCR reads through MiXCR, storing one row per CDR3 protein. The table shows fewer than 350,000 distinct CDR3 sequences, with about 82% occurring only once. The sequenced material came from CD8+ T cells from PBMCs. All receptors derive from a human donor with multiple sclerosis. The CDR3 runs from the conserved cysteine through the conserved F or W. The D gene is left open where the match is weak. Size is omitted from some rows. Given values are once, few, many or a class for expanded clones.

d_gene | abundance | j_gene | v_gene | CDR3nt | CDR3aa
TRBD2 | NA | TRBJ2-7 | TRBV20-1 | TGCAGTGCTAGAGACCTAGCGGGAGTAACCTACGAGCAGTACTTC | CSARDLAGVTYEQYF
TRBD1 | once | TRBJ2-2 | TRBV6-6 | TGTGCCAGCAGGGACCGACAGGGTGGGGCCGGGGAGCTGTTTTTT | CASRDRQGGAGELFF
TRBD1 | NA | TRBJ1-2 | TRBV27 | TGTGCCAGCAGTCCAACGGACAGGGGAGCTAACTATGGCTACACCTTC | CASSPTDRGANYGYTF
NA | NA | TRBJ2-3 | TRBV9 | TGTGCCAGCAGCTTCCGTGGACTAAGCACAGATACGCAGTATTTT | CASSFRGLSTDTQYF
TRBD1 | NA | TRBJ1-5 | TRBV19 | TGTGCCAGTGAGGGACAGCTAAATCAGCCCCAGCATTTT | CASEGQLNQPQHF
TRBD1 | few | TRBJ2-7 | TRBV6-6 | TGTGCCAGCAGTTACCTGGGACAGGGTGGACACGAGCAGTACTTC | CASSYLGQGGHEQYF
NA | NA | TRBJ2-7 | TRBV6-1 | TGTGCCAGCAGTGAAGGGTACAGCTACGAGCAGTACTTC | CASSEGYSYEQYF
NA | NA | TRBJ2-7 | TRBV12-3/TRBV12-4 | TGTGCCAGCAGTGGGGACGGTCAGTCCTACGAGCAGTACTTC | CASSGDGQSYEQYF
TRBD1 | NA | TRBJ2-7 | TRBV28 | TGTGCCACCCAGGGGGCAAACGATTGGCCGGGTCCCTACGAGCAGTACTTC | CATQGANDWPGPYEQYF
NA | NA | TRBJ1-1 | TRBV2 | TGTGCCAGACAGTCGAACACTGAAGCTTTCTTT | CARQSNTEAFF
NA | NA | TRBJ2-3 | TRBV6-2/TRBV6-3 | TGTGCCAGCAGTTTCTGGCAGCTACCAGATACGCAGTATTTT | CASSFWQLPDTQYF
NA | once | TRBJ1-1 | TRBV27 | TGTGCCAGCAGTTTTTTGTCGAAGGTTCCGGGCACTGAAGCTTTCTTT | CASSFLSKVPGTEAFF
TRBD1 | NA | TRBJ2-3 | TRBV24-1 | TGTGCCACCAGTGTCCTGGGACAGGACAACACAGATACGCAGTATTTT | CATSVLGQDNTDTQYF
TRBD2 | NA | TRBJ2-1 | TRBV7-9 | TGTGCCAGCAGCTTGGGTCGATCGCGGGAGGGCCCCAATGAGCAGTTCTTC | CASSLGRSREGPNEQFF
NA | NA | TRBJ2-1 | TRBV20-1 | TGCAGTGCTAGAGACAGGGTACACAATGAGCAGTTCTTC | CSARDRVHNEQFF
TRBD2 | NA | TRBJ2-1 | TRBV4-1 | TGCGCCAGCAGACGTGGACTAGCGGTTTACAATGAGCAGTTCTTC | CASRRGLAVYNEQFF